These 27 T cell receptor beta chains originate from one sample sequenced in a study of shared clonotypes between healthy human individuals (TCRdb year 2020). The protocol used for the library was the immunoSEQ multiplex PCR assay. In its TCRdb copy, this immuneACCESS table keeps in-frame sequences only and misses some clones. Where compared with another copy, unresolved V genes explain less than half of these, and the others have no known cause. This sample has 600,000 to 700,000 clones in its table, and around 78% of those were observed once. The leading ten clones occupy under 2% of the sample. Sample: memory CD4+ T cells sorted from blood. This specimen's cell subset or site label, per the study, means: CD45RA-negative fraction. These receptors all come from a woman in her 30s in good health.

The chain links TRBV4-2 to TRBJ2-5; D possibly corresponds to TRBD2 (5 bases). Germline assignment: CDR1 LGHNA and CDR2 YNFKEQ. V lost 5 bases and J lost 5, with 15 bases in between. CDR3 length: 14 amino acids. CDR3 loop: CASSLAGGKETQYF. CDR3 nucleotides: TGTGCCAGCAGCTTGGCCGGAGGAAAGGAGACCCAGTACTTC.

This clone was observed a handful of times. This rearrangement joins TRBV2 to TRBJ2-1, with 12 bases identical to TRBD2. V lost 7 bases, J lost 2 bases, and 6 bases stayed unmatched. CDR1 is SNHLY, CDR2 FYNNEI, per germline. The CDR3 length is 16 residues. Here the CDR3 DNA reads TGTGCCAGCACCCGACTAGCGGGAGCCCCCTACAATGAGCAGTTCTTC. This encodes CASTRLAGAPYNEQFF.

This chain links TRBV5-1 with TRBJ1-2; D is ambiguous. This CDR3 region has 13 residues. Germline values: CDR1 SGHRS, CDR2 YFSETQ. V gave up 4 bases and J gave up 4 bases, with 11 bases separating them. The CDR3 loop reads CASSEQEVYGYTF. As DNA, the CDR3 is TGCGCCAGCAGCGAGCAGGAAGTCTATGGCTACACCTTC.

The chain carries TRBV5-1 and TRBJ2-1, with 8 bases identical to TRBD1. The germline gives CDR1 SGHRS, CDR2 YFSETQ. The V gene end was trimmed by 1 base and the J gene end by 2 bases; junction bases not matched to a gene: 2. The CDR3 sequence is 15 residues long. The CDR3 DNA follows: TGCGCCAGCAGCTTGACAGGGGGTACCTACAATGAGCAGTTCTTC. Its translation is CASSLTGGTYNEQFF.

The chain uses TRBV6-5 and TRBJ1-2, with TRBD1 matching 9 bases. The J segment lost 7 bases and the V segment lost 5 bases, leaving 8 bases of the junction unmatched. This CDR3 spans 14 amino acids. CDR1 MNHEY and CDR2 SVGAGI come from the germline V gene. The CDR3 nucleotides are TGTGCCAGCAGTCCCCGGGACAGGGATCGTGGCTACACCTTC. Translated: CASSPRDRDRGYTF.

The chain is built from TRBV11-2 and TRBJ2-7, with D possibly TRBD1 on 5 matching bases. The length of the CDR3 is 15 residues. Germline V gene lookup returns CDR1 SGHAT and CDR2 FQNNGV. V gave up 5 bases and J gave up 2 bases, with 16 bases separating them. The CDR3 loop is CASSPQGVNTYEQYF. CDR3 DNA sequence: TGTGCCAGCAGCCCTCAGGGTGTTAATACCTACGAGCAGTACTTC.

In DNA form, the CDR3 reads TGTGCCAGCAGTGAAGCAAAAAAACCAAAGGGCGGCACAGATACGCAGTATTTT. It is translated as CASSEAKKPKGGTDTQYF. The V call is TRBV6-1, the J call TRBJ2-3; D gene ambiguous. The V gene lost 0 bases and the J gene lost 1 base, with 17 bases spanning the gap. The CDR3 totals 18 residues. Germline CDR1 and CDR2: MNHNS and SASEGT.

J is TRBJ1-1 and V is TRBV29-1; 12 positions agree with TRBD1. The CDR3 extends over 13 amino acids. Germline loops: CDR1 SQVTM, CDR2 ANQGSEA. V lost 6 bases and J lost 5; bases outside the gene matches: 4. CDR3 nucleotide sequence: TGCAGCGTCGGGACAGGGGGCGAGACTGAAGCTTTCTTT. This gives the protein CSVGTGGETEAFF.

The chain combines TRBV11-2 with TRBJ2-7, with 8 positions matching TRBD1. This CDR3 comprises 15 residues. The germline V gene encodes CDR1 SGHAT and CDR2 FQNNGV. V lost 4 bases, J lost 6 bases, and 11 bases stayed unmatched. In DNA, the CDR3 is TGTGCCAGCAGCTCTTCTTCAGGGACAGGCGGCGAGCAGTACTTC. This gives the protein CASSSSSGTGGEQYF.

The genes are TRBV5-1 and TRBJ2-3; TRBD1 matches 7 bases. There are 14 residues in the CDR3. CDR1 and CDR2 from the germline V gene are SGHRS and YFSETQ. V gave up 6 bases and J gave up 0 bases; unmatched junction bases: 4. CDR3 nucleotide sequence: TGCGCCAGCAACAGGGGTACTAGCACAGATACGCAGTATTTT. Protein sequence: CASNRGTSTDTQYF.

The rearrangement uses TRBV25-1 and TRBJ2-5; D might be TRBD2 (5 bases). The CDR3 covers 14 residues. Germline V CDR1 and CDR2: MGHDK, SYGVNS. V was pared by 6 bases and J by 2 bases, with 13 bases between. CDR3 amino acids: CASSRGSPQETQYF. The CDR3 DNA follows: TGTGCCAGCAGCCGAGGGTCCCCACAAGAGACCCAGTACTTC.

Notes on this clone: Other nucleotide sequences in the sample specify the same CDR3. The rearrangement uses TRBV2 and TRBJ1-5; D unclear. This CDR3 contains 13 residues. Germline V gene lookup returns CDR1 SNHLY and CDR2 FYNNEI. V dropped 5 bases and J dropped 2 bases, with 7 bases sitting between them. The CDR3 here is CASSPGGNQPQHF. The CDR3 bases are TGTGCCAGCAGTCCCGGCGGCAATCAGCCCCAGCATTTT.

This rearrangement joins TRBV7-9 to TRBJ1-3, with unresolved D. Germline V gives CDR1 SEHNR, CDR2 FQNEAQ (reference sequence). Between the trimmed V and J ends, which lost 0 bases and 4 bases, there was a span of 4 bases. The CDR3 runs 13 residues. The DNA of the CDR3 is TGTGCCAGCAGCTTAGCAGGGGGAAACACCATATATTTT. This sequence encodes CASSLAGGNTIYF.

In DNA form, the CDR3 reads TGTGCCAGCACCAATCGAACGGGAGTGGTGTACGAGCAGTACTTC. Amino acids: CASTNRTGVVYEQYF. The gene calls are TRBV21-1 and TRBJ2-7; the D call in the table, TRBD2, was not verified against the DNA. TRBV21-1 is described as a pseudogene. There are 15 residues in the CDR3.

The chain carries TRBV20-1 and TRBJ2-7, with D maybe TRBD1 (6 bases). The CDR3 loop spans 11 amino acids. V lost 6 bases, J lost 4 bases, and 10 bases lay in between. Germline V gene lookup returns CDR1 DFQATT and CDR2 SNEGSKA (reference sequence). This chain's CDR3 is CSAGDKYEQYF. DNA for the CDR3: TGCAGTGCGGGGGACAAGTACGAGCAGTACTTC.

The J gene is TRBJ2-1, the V gene TRBV28; 8 bases match TRBD2. This CDR3 has 12 residues. The germline CDR1 and CDR2 sequences are MDHEN and SYDVKM. The V and J ends lost 5 bases and 15 bases, in that order; junction bases with no gene match: 9. CDR3 protein: CASSPPAGVGFF. The CDR3 DNA reads TGTGCCAGCAGTCCCCCAGCGGGAGTGGGGTTCTTC.

The rearrangement uses TRBV2 and TRBJ2-2; 10 nucleotides agree with TRBD2. The V gene's germline CDR1 is SNHLY and CDR2 FYNNEI. There are 15 residues in the CDR3. Trimming cost V 1 base and J 7 bases; bases outside gene matches: 3. CDR3: CASSEVLAGVGELFF. The CDR3 DNA reads as TGTGCCAGCAGTGAAGTGCTAGCGGGAGTCGGGGAGCTGTTTTTT.

This chain connects TRBV19 to TRBJ1-4; D is ambiguous. Trimming left V 7 bases short and J 8 bases short, with 17 bases between. Per germline, CDR1 LNHDA and CDR2 SQIVND (reference sequence). This CDR3 is built from 14 residues. DNA of the CDR3: TGTGCCAGTACCGACGTCGGGGTAGGAGAAAAACTGTTTTTT. As protein: CASTDVGVGEKLFF.

The V and J genes are TRBV6-5 and TRBJ1-2; TRBD1 matches at 10 bases. This CDR3 spans 15 amino acids. Looked up from germline, CDR1 is MNHEY and CDR2 is SVGAGI. After removal of 6 bases from V and 6 bases from J, the junction contained 10 bases not matched to a gene. The CDR3 region is CASRDPGTGEDGYTF. In DNA, the CDR3 is TGTGCCAGCAGGGACCCCGGGACAGGGGAAGATGGCTACACCTTC.

This clone was recorded a few times. This rearrangement joins TRBV7-8 to TRBJ2-7; no clear D gene. Deletions cut 4 bases from V and 3 bases from J, with 13 bases between. This CDR3 region has 14 residues. The germline CDR1 and CDR2 sequences are SGHVS and FQNEAQ. The DNA for the CDR3 is TGTGCCAGCAGCTCCGGATACGGCGGCTACGAGCAGTACTTC. Protein sequence: CASSSGYGGYEQYF. The variable domain in full, with the rest retrieved from reference TRBV7-8 and TRBJ2-7, is GAGVSQSPRYKVAKRGQDVALRCDPISGHVSLFWYQQALGQGPEFLTYFQNEAQLDKSGLPSDRFFAERPEGSVSTLKIQRTQQEDSAVYLCASSSGYGGYEQYFGPGTRLTVT.

As regards this clone: Other DNA sequences from this sample encode an identical CDR3 as well. The gene calls are TRBV6-1 and TRBJ1-4, with TRBD1 identical over 9 bases. Germline CDR1 is MNHNS and CDR2 is SASEGT. Losses at the gene ends were 0 bases for V and 2 bases for J; bases not matched to a gene: 1. The CDR3 runs 16 residues. In DNA, the CDR3 is TGTGCCAGCAGTGAAGCTGGGACAGGGACTAATGAAAAACTGTTTTTT. Encoded protein: CASSEAGTGTNEKLFF.

The chain links TRBV11-3 to TRBJ2-7; TRBD1 might be the D (5 bases). Germline CDR1 SGHNT, CDR2 YENEEA. Trimming left V 5 bases short and J 5 bases short, with 13 bases between. The CDR3 covers 13 residues. CDR3 in amino acids: CASSPDQTDEQYF. CDR3 nucleotide sequence: TGTGCCAGCAGCCCCGATCAGACAGACGAGCAGTACTTC.

The chain is built from TRBV7-8 and TRBJ1-3; D gene unclear. Trimming took 2 bases from V and 0 from J, leaving 11 bases between them. The CDR3 length is 16 residues. Germline loops: CDR1 SGHVS, CDR2 FQNEAQ. CDR3 residues: CASSLRFGRSGNTIYF. CDR3 DNA sequence: TGTGCCAGCAGCTTACGATTCGGACGCTCTGGAAACACCATATATTTT.

This clone was picked up a small number of times. The chain couples TRBV6-6 to TRBJ2-7; 8 bases map to TRBD2. V trimming: 8 bases; J trimming: 6 bases; junction bases outside the gene matches: 12. Germline loops: CDR1 MNHNY, CDR2 SVGAGI (reference sequence). CDR3 length: 14 amino acids. The CDR3 DNA is TGTGCCAGCTGGGGTGCGGGAGGAAAACCCGAGCAGTACTTC. Translating gives CASWGAGGKPEQYF.

J is TRBJ1-2 and V is TRBV5-6; no firm D call. Deletions cut 3 bases from V and 4 bases from J, with 19 bases between. CDR3 length: 16 residues. The germline V gene has CDR1 SGHDT and CDR2 YYEEEE. The CDR3 bases are TGTGCCAGCAGCTCCCCGGACCGGCCTGAAGGCTATGGCTACACCTTC. It encodes CASSSPDRPEGYGYTF.

The chain combines TRBV2 with TRBJ2-5; 10 bases map to TRBD1. The CDR3 is 14 residues long. The germline gives CDR1 SNHLY, CDR2 FYNNEI. J was trimmed by 5 bases and V by 4 bases; bases with no gene match: 4. The DNA for the CDR3 is TGTGCCAGCAGTGGCGACAGGGGGCAGGAGACCCAGTACTTC. Its protein is CASSGDRGQETQYF.

The rearrangement uses TRBV30 and TRBJ1-6; D uncertain. CDR3 size: 12 residues. Germline CDR1 and CDR2: GTSNPN and SVGIG (reference sequence). Trimming took 0 bases from V and 5 from J, leaving 2 bases between them. CDR3 sequence (DNA): TGTGCCTGGAGTGTCAATAATTCACCCCTCCACTTT. Encoded protein: CAWSVNNSPLHF.